This TCR beta chain is from a study of cytomegalovirus exposure and HLA in healthy donors (dated by TCRdb to the late 2010s). Regarding the research as a whole: In an earlier analysis of several hundred of the donors, about 260 Gb of sequence data and some 120 million unique TCR beta sequences from approximately 180 million T cells were reported. An early release that covered several hundred HLA-typed donors contained approximately 300 gigabases of sequencing data and tens of millions of unique TCR sequences. Of the roughly 400 genotyped donors, approximately 83% fell in the genetic ancestry cluster associated with self-reported Caucasian donors. The study aimed to test whether cataloging public T cell receptors could reveal signatures of past pathogen exposure. Using immunosequencing, the study profiled T cell repertoires from 500 to 800 subjects and related those repertoires to cytomegalovirus serostatus. Along with the roughly 670-subject first cohort, a separate validation cohort of roughly 110 different subjects was used. The study combined high-throughput TCR immunosequencing, statistical association of individual TCRs with disease status, and machine learning to predict cytomegalovirus infection status. In a later analysis, previously published TCR beta repertoires from more than 500 donors were re-analyzed and high-resolution HLA genotyping was added so that TCR occurrence patterns could be studied. Rather than using new phenotypic data, the later analysis identified candidate immune exposures from TCR beta sequences and from how often those sequences occurred across donors. In an earlier analysis of roughly 540 of the donors, high-throughput TCR beta sequencing was used to judge whether each TCR beta V gene segment behaved as functional or pseudogenic. Donor age, sex, ethnicity and CMV serostatus were collected together with the repertoire data. A later genetic analysis used genome-wide SNP genotypes for about 65% of the 666 donors, treating that subset as a discovery cohort. All discovery cohort repertoires had been generated on a single sequencing platform. HLA typing included class I and class II loci at four-digit resolution. The number of donors typed differed by locus, with 629-630 for A, B, C, DRB1 and DQB1, 522 for DQA1, 606 for DPA1, and approximately 470 for DPB1. Because of strong linkage in the cohort, a few DR-DQ haplotypes were treated as single units for association and clustering. Among about 400 genotyped donors of the cohort, an average of approximately 200,000 unique TCR beta nucleotide sequences was sequenced per donor, of which roughly 17% were non-productive. On the study overall, not on this receptor specifically: The 87-base-pair reads could not distinguish some IMGT-functional V segments, including TRBV6-2 and TRBV6-3, so those segments were excluded. Cytomegalovirus status was reported to be diagnosed by the classifier with high specificity and sensitivity in both the original and validation cohorts. A later genetic analysis reported fewer N-insertions in productive TCRs among donors in an Asian-associated ancestry cluster than the approximately 700-donor mean. Only TCR beta chains were sequenced in this cohort, and the absence of alpha or paired-chain data limited detectable features. Roughly uniform sequencing depth across donors was assumed in presence/absence analyses, although this assumption may not hold. Three of the identified cytomegalovirus-associated TCR beta chains were confirmed in vitro to be specific for cytomegalovirus antigens. Specific HLA alleles were associated with 15,000 to 20,000 TCR beta sequences at a false discovery rate of 0.05 in a later analysis. Compared with equally common non-associated chains, HLA-associated TCR beta chains in a later analysis were more clonally expanded and had lower generation probabilities. Over 15 rarely observed V segments, including chromosome 9 orphons, were excluded from the earlier analysis of some 590 of the donors because counts were too low. Several of the top co-occurrence clusters appeared to be linked to parvovirus B19, influenza, CMV and Epstein-Barr virus, according to a later analysis. The study gave a list of under 200 TCR beta chains associated with cytomegalovirus. Across donors, most TCR sequences were observed very rarely, whereas some public TCRs were present in many individuals. V-gene and J-gene trimming of TCR beta chains was associated with a missense DCLRE1C variant in a later genetic analysis, and the association was replicated in an independent cohort. A later analysis found that TCR association rates varied across HLA loci, with DRB1 alleles showing the most associated TCRs and HLA-C alleles the fewest. HLA typing was unavailable for some donors at each locus, so association tests used only the typed subset. When HLA alleles, especially DR and DQ, strongly co-occurred, TCR associations were difficult to assign to individual alleles. According to the authors, the approach could potentially be generalized to other disease states and immunological phenotypes. Linkage disequilibrium might explain the correlated functional status among segregating V segments, but an unknown experimental factor could not be ruled out. The only immune exposure information available for the cohort was CMV serostatus. In an earlier analysis of several hundred of the donors, most TCR beta V segments were observed in productive rearrangements about 90% or about 30% of the time, broadly matching IMGT annotations. A later analysis found that most CMV-associated TCR beta chains appeared HLA-restricted, with HLA associations seemingly driven largely by CMV exposure. A further reported finding was that TCR beta sequences accurately predicted the HLA-A and HLA-B alleles for most subjects in the first cohort. A cluster of highly shared sequence variants was judged likely to represent a technical artifact of the sequencing pipeline.

Worth noting for this clone: Its antigen is unknown.

In total, 500 to 700 healthy bone marrow donors made up the cohort. Cohort members were all nominally healthy when sampled, although unrecorded immune exposures were likely present. The donor tested CMV seronegative and was one of the 352 seronegative cohort members. A peripheral blood sample was collected from each donor, and TCR beta sequencing was performed on peripheral blood mononuclear cells. Genomic DNA was extracted from the blood cell samples with the Qiagen DNeasy Blood Extraction Kit. The CDR3 measures 19 amino acids from cysteine to phenylalanine. Just CDR3 DNA is preserved here, 57 bases in frame from base 1. Libraries were made using the immunoSEQ multiplex PCR assay. For the multiplex PCR, a mixture combining 60 forward primers for TCR Vbeta segments and 13 reverse primers for TCR Jbeta segments was used. The CDR3 region of rearranged TCR beta genes was amplified from genomic DNA by a multiplex PCR assay. The amplified TCR beta libraries were sequenced on the Illumina HiSeq System as 87-base-pair reads. On the study's bioinformatics: In a later analysis, some 80 million unique TCR beta chains were counted across the 650 to 750 repertoires, and roughly 10 million of these chains were shared by at least two donors. To remove PCR and sequencing errors, raw reads were error-corrected and collapsed into unique sequences using a nearest-neighbor algorithm that merged closely related sequences. Alignment of CDR3 sequences to IMGT reference sequences was used to assign V, D and J gene segments. For a sequence to be retained, a match of at least six nucleotides was required to both a V gene segment and a J gene segment. A rearrangement counted as productive if the CDR3 had no stop codons and remained in frame with V and J, and every other rearrangement counted as non-productive. Following IMGT convention, CDR3 was defined as the stretch from the second conserved V-encoded cysteine up to the conserved J-encoded phenylalanine. In an earlier analysis of approximately 500 of the donors, sequences lacking an unambiguous match to a single V gene segment were excluded. An earlier analysis of a few hundred of the donors called V segments functional above 56.7% productive rearrangements and segregating when the between-donor standard deviation exceeded 5%. A statistical classification framework was built for diagnosing cytomegalovirus status from the catalog of TCR beta chain sequences. In a later analysis, V and J genes were assigned by comparing TCR nucleotide sequences against IMGT/GENE-DB human TR gene sequences. A later analysis assigned CDR3 sequences and most-parsimonious VDJ recombination scenarios with the TCRdist pipeline. In a later analysis, each TCR beta chain was defined by its CDR3 amino acid sequence together with its V-gene family, and reads lacking a unique V-gene family were excluded. A later analysis removed 550 to 650 highly shared, low-generation-probability nucleotide sequences to deal with suspected cross-contamination and a sequencing artifact. In a later analysis, a clonal expansion index for each public chain was calculated from normalized within-repertoire ranks of inferred template counts. In a later analysis, generation probabilities were computed using a VDJ recombination model fitted to out-of-frame rearrangements, and the results were checked against IGoR. Hypergeometric tests were used in a later analysis to score TCR-TCR, TCR-HLA and TCR-CMV co-occurrence, with a repertoire-size bias correction applied to the TCR pairs. In a later analysis, false discovery rates were estimated by permuting HLA or CMV assignments 20 times. In a later analysis, co-occurring TCRs were grouped with DBSCAN, and TCRdist sequence similarity was added when clustering was performed within HLA-allele-positive subsets. Repertoires with fewer than 30,000 or more than 120,000 public chains were left out of co-occurrence clustering, as were four to six repertoires with anomalous nucleotide sharing. The clones in this table, taken by TCRdb from immuneACCESS, are in-frame only. Not every clone is retained; where verified, under half of the shortfall comes from an unresolved V gene, and the cause of the rest is unknown. V and J calls and clone size are given by that table; D and trimming were obtained from the DNA. The table held for this sample gives about 120,000 clones. Approximately 3.8% of the sample is in the top ten clones.

Rearrangement joined TRBV1 to TRBJ1-5; the table names TRBD1, a call not compared with the DNA. TRBV1 is recorded as a pseudogene. This receptor was identified in a man in his late teens or twenties in good health and CMV-seronegative. The sequencing sample was made of PBMCs. At the DNA level, the sequence is TGCACCAGCAGCCAAGACCGGGACAGCGGGCGGGTCCCGGATCAGCCCCAGCATTTT. Protein translation: CTSSQDRDSGRVPDQPQHF.